The 13 T cell receptor beta chains below come from one sample, sequenced in a study of cytomegalovirus exposure and HLA in healthy donors. A multiplex PCR was run with 60 Vbeta primers and 13 Jbeta primers. Method: immunoSEQ multiplex PCR; TCRdb's copy keeps in-frame clones and lacks some. The table shows some 120,000 clones, with 80% occurring only once. Sequencing was performed on PBMCs. Source of these receptors: a young man in good health and CMV-seronegative.

CDR3 sequence reads: CATTGTGSRDEQFF. The CDR3 region has the DNA TGTGCCACCACTGGGACAGGGTCTCGGGATGAGCAGTTCTTC. This chain uses TRBV19 with TRBJ2-1, with 9 bases identical to TRBD1. The CDR3 extends over 14 amino acids. Germline V gives CDR1 LNHDA, CDR2 SQIVND (reference sequence). With 10 bases clipped from V and 8 bases from J, the junction kept 12 bases outside the gene matches.

This clone came up a few times. The chain's CDR3 is CASSQGGGSYEQYF. For the CDR3, the DNA is TGTGCCAGTAGCCAGGGGGGCGGCTCCTACGAGCAGTACTTC. The chain employs TRBV19 and TRBJ2-7, with D tentatively TRBD1 (7 bases). Germline assignment: CDR1 LNHDA and CDR2 SQIVND (reference sequence). Trimming shortened V by 6 bases and J by 0 bases, and 12 bases separated the two germline ends. The CDR3 is 14 residues long.

Of note for this clone: One junction end does not reproduce the germline sequence, and a read error may be involved. The CDR3 sequence: CASSLDRGKGYPF. For the CDR3, the DNA is TGTGCCAGCAGCTTGGACAGGGGGAAAGGCTACCCCTTC. The chain recombines TRBV5-6 with TRBJ1-2; 8 bases are shared with TRBD1. The V gene's germline CDR1 is SGHDT and CDR2 YYEEEE. CDR3 length: 13 residues.

In its sample, this clone was seen a few times. The chain carries TRBV7-8 and TRBJ2-3; 7 bases are shared with TRBD2. CDR1 is SGHVS, CDR2 FQNEAQ, per germline. With V trimmed by 5 bases and J by 6 bases, 5 bases remained unmatched. The CDR3 covers 13 residues. This CDR3 reads CASSPGGADTQYF. In DNA, the CDR3 is TGTGCCAGCAGCCCGGGGGGAGCGGATACGCAGTATTTT.

This clone was seen a handful of times. The chain links TRBV27 to TRBJ2-7; weak D call: TRBD2 (6 bases). Trimming cost V 2 bases and J 4 bases, with 12 bases left between them. The germline gives CDR1 MNHEY, CDR2 SMNVEV (reference sequence). CDR3 length: 14 amino acids. In DNA form, the CDR3 reads TGTGCCAGCAGTTTAGAAGGAGGAGGGTACGAGCAGTACTTC. This codes for CASSLEGGGYEQYF.

The rearrangement links TRBV9 to TRBJ2-1; tentatively, D is TRBD1 (5 bases). Germline V gene sequence: CDR1 SGDLS, CDR2 YYNGEE. Trimming cost V 1 base and J 2 bases, with 13 bases left between them. This CDR3 has 16 residues. This chain's CDR3 is CASSVQGQGAYNEQFF. The DNA for the CDR3 is TGTGCCAGCAGCGTACAGGGCCAAGGGGCCTACAATGAGCAGTTCTTC. The full variable domain, its missing parts supplied by reference TRBV9 and TRBJ2-1, is DSGVTQTPKHLITATGQRVTLRCSPRSGDLSVYWYQQSLDQGLQFLIQYYNGEERAKGNILERFSAQQFPDLHSELNLSSLELGDSALYFCASSVQGQGAYNEQFFGPGTRLTVL.

V is TRBV7-9 and J is TRBJ2-2; 10 bases line up with TRBD2. Germline CDR1 is SEHNR and CDR2 is FQNEAQ (reference sequence). CDR3 length equals 19 residues. The J segment lost 0 bases and the V segment lost 3 bases, leaving 10 bases of the junction unmatched. CDR3 residues: CASSFVLRTSGANTGELFF. Here the CDR3 DNA reads TGTGCCAGCAGCTTCGTTCTGAGGACTAGCGGAGCGAACACCGGGGAGCTGTTTTTT.

As DNA, the CDR3 is TGTGCTAGTGGTTTGGTTGTTAGCCAGTCCTACAATGAGCAGTTCTTC. Translation: CASGLVVSQSYNEQFF. This chain uses TRBV12-5 with TRBJ2-1; unclear D gene. Per the germline V gene, CDR1 is LGHNT and CDR2 is FRNRAP. The ends were cut back, 0 bases at V and 1 base at J, with 10 bases in the middle. CDR3 length: 16 residues.

The chain has TRBV9 and TRBJ1-2, with D hard to call. CDR1 is SGDLS and CDR2 is YYNGEE in the germline V gene. The germline V and J ends were trimmed by 4 bases and 8 bases, with 21 bases remaining between them. The CDR3 loop spans 15 amino acids. The CDR3 region is CASSLGGWQHGGYTF. The CDR3, as DNA: TGTGCCAGCAGCCTTGGCGGGTGGCAACATGGGGGCTACACCTTC.

The chain is built from TRBV5-4 and TRBJ1-6, with D possibly being TRBD1 (6 bases). Trimming left V 0 bases short and J 9 bases short, with 13 bases between. CDR1 SGHNT and CDR2 YYREEE come from the germline V gene (reference sequence). This CDR3 has 15 amino acids. CDR3 sequence (DNA): TGTGCCAGCAGCTTGGAGCAGGGGCAGGGTTCACCCCTCCACTTT. Translated: CASSLEQGQGSPLHF.

The rearrangement joins TRBV6-5 to TRBJ2-6; D gene unclear. Germline loops: CDR1 MNHEY, CDR2 SVGAGI. The ends were cut back, 8 bases at V and 2 bases at J, with 7 bases in the middle. This CDR3 is built from 13 residues. The CDR3 sequence: CASSWPGANVLTF. The CDR3 region has the DNA TGTGCCAGCTCTTGGCCTGGGGCCAACGTCCTGACTTTC.

This clone was counted a few times. At the DNA level, this CDR3 is encoded by other sequences in the same sample as well. V and J are TRBV5-8 and TRBJ1-1; no firm D call. Germline V gene sequence: CDR1 SGHTS, CDR2 YDEGEE. V was trimmed by 0 bases and J by 9 bases, leaving 15 bases between them. The CDR3 is made up of 14 amino acids. The CDR3 reads CASSLEQSRTKAFF. The CDR3 bases are TGTGCCAGCAGCTTGGAACAGAGCCGAACGAAAGCTTTCTTT. The full variable domain, in which reference TRBV5-8 and TRBJ1-1 provide the parts outside the CDR3, is EAGVTQSPTHLIKTRGQQATLRCSPISGHTSVYWYQQALGLGLQFLLWYDEGEERNRGNFPPRFSGRQFPNYSSELNVNALELEDSALYLCASSLEQSRTKAFFGQGTRLTVV.

The chain couples TRBV19 to TRBJ2-7, with D maybe TRBD2 (5 bases). The CDR3 is 14 residues long. Germline V gene data show CDR1 as LNHDA and CDR2 as SQIVND (reference sequence). V was cut by 3 bases and J by 2 bases, with 11 bases left in between. The DNA of the CDR3 is TGTGCCAGTAGTATCGGCGGGCGGGCCTACGAGCAGTACTTC. This sequence encodes CASSIGGRAYEQYF.